This T cell receptor (beta chain) originates from a study of OX40 agonist ivuxolimab in advanced cancers. Study-wide results and caveats: Expanded clones were, on average, more numerous in CD8+ T cells than in CD4+.

The CDR3 consists of 17 residues. The ends lost 5 bases at V and 5 bases at J; junction bases unmatched: 17. CDR1 and CDR2 from the germline V gene are SGHAT and FQNNGV. Measured with immunoSEQ multiplex PCR; TCRdb has only the in-frame clones, and not every one. Here the sample spans more than 30,000 clones, 70% to 85% being singletons. In the case of this clone: The antigen is not known.

This sequence joins TRBV11-2 and TRBJ1-2; 7 nucleotides match TRBD1. The receptor was isolated from an adult with an advanced solid tumor such as melanoma, head and neck, liver or kidney cancer. The sample here was CD4+ or CD8+ T cells sorted from blood, taken in a trial of the OX40 agonist ivuxolimab. The CDR3, as DNA: TGTGCCAGCAGCCGACCTCTCGGAGCAGGGGGAAGTTATGGCTACACCTTC. Its translation is CASSRPLGAGGSYGYTF.